These 9 T cell receptor gamma chains were all obtained from the same sample, sequenced in a study of gamma delta lymphoproliferative disorders and STAT genes. TCRdb repeated clone calling on the multiplex PCR reads with CATT. Of 2,000 to 3,000 gamma-chain clones listed, 9.5% to 15% are singletons. The receptor sequences were amplified from genomic DNA of peripheral blood mononuclear cells. The source material was blood. The receptor set was obtained from a human donor with gamma-delta T-cell large granular lymphocyte leukemia.

At least ten counts were recorded for this clone. The rearrangement joins TRGV2 to TRGJ1 or TRGJ2. TCRdb offers no J gene call, so here the DNA was matched to germline to obtain one. J lost 1 base, V lost 4 bases, and 4 bases had no gene match. This CDR3 contains 13 residues. Germline V gene lookup returns CDR1 EGSNGY and CDR2 YDSYNSKV. CDR3 in amino acids: CATWEKNYYKKLF. In DNA form, the CDR3 reads TGTGCCACCTGGGAGAAAAATTATTATAAGAAACTCTTT.

This clone was counted a few times. For this DNA, TCRdb reports the protein of a much larger clone, which diverges at residue 10, most likely from a read error; the protein presented here is translated directly from the DNA. V gene TRGV3 combines with J gene TRGJ1 or TRGJ2. In the absence of a J gene in TCRdb, the DNA was matched to germline to assign it here. Germline assignment: CDR1 VTNTFY and CDR2 YDVSTARD (reference sequence). This CDR3 is built from 14 residues. DNA for the CDR3: TGTGCCACCTGGGACAGGCCGGATTATCATAAGAAACTCTTT. Amino acid sequence: CATWDRPDYHKKLF.

This clone has ten or more counts. The chain combines TRGV9 with TRGJ1 or TRGJ2. The J gene, missing from TCRdb, was assigned here through DNA to germline matching. V trimming: 0 bases; J trimming: 4 bases; junction bases outside the gene matches: 9. Germline V gene sequence: CDR1 GITISATS, CDR2 ISYDGTV (reference sequence). The CDR3 covers 15 residues. CDR3 residues: CALWEVRTIYYKKLF. The CDR3 nucleotides read TGTGCCTTGTGGGAGGTGCGGACGATCTATTATAAGAAACTCTTT.

The V and J genes are TRGV10 and TRGJ1 or TRGJ2. Matching the DNA to germline supplied the J gene, which TCRdb does not give. TRGV10 is identified as an open reading frame with a role that is uncertain. This CDR3 has 15 amino acids. The V gene end was trimmed by 8 bases and the J gene end by 7 bases; junction bases not matched to a gene: 18. CDR3 coding DNA: TGTGCTGCGTGGGATTATCCCATCGAATTATATAAGAAACTCTTT. Translation: CAAWDYPIELYKKLF.

At least ten counts were recorded for this clone. The chain uses TRGV2 and TRGJP1. The J gene, missing from TCRdb, was assigned here through DNA to germline matching. V was clipped by 0 bases and J by 0 bases; unmatched bases: 4. The germline V gene encodes CDR1 EGSNGY and CDR2 YDSYNSKV. This CDR3 comprises 16 residues. For the CDR3, the DNA is TGTGCCACCTGGGACGGGCCACATACCACTGGTTGGTTCAAGATATTT. Protein: CATWDGPHTTGWFKIF.

Regarding this clone: A far larger clone lies a single base away; this is likely a read error. The chain has TRGV11 and TRGJP1. No J segment appears in TCRdb, so it was assigned here by matching the sequence to germline. TRGV11 is classed as an ORF, of uncertain function. The CDR3 sequence is 19 residues long. The CDR3 is CTTAPAGLGPPETGWFKIF. CDR3 DNA sequence: TGTACCACTGCGCCTGCTGGATTAGGCCCGCCCGAAACTGGTTGGTTCAAGATATTT.

There are a few counts of this clone. This DNA translates differently at residue 11 from the TCRdb protein, which is that of a much larger clone; a read error is likely, and the protein shown is the DNA's own translation. This chain joins TRGV3 and TRGJP1. The J gene, not given by TCRdb, was assigned here from a germline match of the nucleotide sequence. This CDR3 is built from 17 residues. CDR1 and CDR2 (germline): VTNTFY, YDVSTARD (reference sequence). The CDR3 is CATWDRRGDTNGWFKIF. The CDR3 DNA is TGTGCCACCTGGGACAGGCGCGGGGATACCAATGGTTGGTTCAAGATATTT.

This clone appeared many times. The chain is built from TRGV11 and TRGJ1 or TRGJ2. TCRdb carries no J gene annotation; the J gene was assigned here by matching the DNA with germline. TRGV11 is labeled an ORF, and its function is uncertain. The CDR3 is made up of 16 amino acids. V lost 0 bases and J lost 6; bases outside the gene matches: 11. The CDR3 bases are TGTGCCTGCTGGATTAGGCACCAAGTGGTTAGTTATAAGAAACTCTTT. This sequence encodes CACWIRHQVVSYKKLF.

By frequency in the sample, this clone is medium-sized. The rearrangement links TRGV10 to TRGJP1. The J gene comes from matching the DNA to germline here; TCRdb lacks it. TRGV10 is placed among ORFs of uncertain function. V lost 8 bases, J lost 0 bases, and 7 bases stayed unmatched. The CDR3 spans 15 residues. The DNA for the CDR3 is TGTGCTGCGTGGGAAAGAGATACCACTGGTTGGTTCAAGATATTT. It encodes CAAWERDTTGWFKIF.